The entry that follows covers one TCR beta chain sequence. The source of the sample is a study of T-cell memory formation after mild COVID-19. From the 5' RACE reads, TCRdb called clonotypes with MiXCR, one entry per CDR3 protein. This repertoire shows 530,000 or so distinct CDR3 sequences, roughly 17% found once; its top ten account for approximately 8.1%. The J segment lost 5 bases and the V segment lost 3 bases, leaving 8 bases of the junction unmatched. The germline V gene has CDR1 DFQATT and CDR2 SNEGSKA (reference sequence). CDR3 size: 14 residues. The TCR originated in an adult woman who had mild COVID-19 (a few samples of this study predate the infection). Cell type and time point are not known. The sequenced sample consisted of PBMCs or a T cell subset sorted from them (not recorded which). V is TRBV20-1 and J is TRBJ2-5, with 8 bases matching TRBD2. The CDR3 spells CSASGGVSSETQYF. CDR3 DNA sequence: TGCAGTGCTAGCGGGGGGGTCTCTTCGGAGACCCAGTACTTC.